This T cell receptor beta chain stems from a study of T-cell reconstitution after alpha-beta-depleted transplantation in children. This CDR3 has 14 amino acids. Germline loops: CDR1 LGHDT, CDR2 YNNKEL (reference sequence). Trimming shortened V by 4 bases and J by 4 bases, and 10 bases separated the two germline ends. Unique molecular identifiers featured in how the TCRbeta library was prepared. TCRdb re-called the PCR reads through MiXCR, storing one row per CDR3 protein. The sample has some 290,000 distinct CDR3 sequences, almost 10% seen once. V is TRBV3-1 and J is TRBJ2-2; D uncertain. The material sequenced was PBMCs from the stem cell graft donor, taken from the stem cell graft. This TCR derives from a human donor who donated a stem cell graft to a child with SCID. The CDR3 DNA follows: TGTGCCAGCAGCCCGGACCCGGGCACCGGGGAGCTGTTTTTT. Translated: CASSPDPGTGELFF.